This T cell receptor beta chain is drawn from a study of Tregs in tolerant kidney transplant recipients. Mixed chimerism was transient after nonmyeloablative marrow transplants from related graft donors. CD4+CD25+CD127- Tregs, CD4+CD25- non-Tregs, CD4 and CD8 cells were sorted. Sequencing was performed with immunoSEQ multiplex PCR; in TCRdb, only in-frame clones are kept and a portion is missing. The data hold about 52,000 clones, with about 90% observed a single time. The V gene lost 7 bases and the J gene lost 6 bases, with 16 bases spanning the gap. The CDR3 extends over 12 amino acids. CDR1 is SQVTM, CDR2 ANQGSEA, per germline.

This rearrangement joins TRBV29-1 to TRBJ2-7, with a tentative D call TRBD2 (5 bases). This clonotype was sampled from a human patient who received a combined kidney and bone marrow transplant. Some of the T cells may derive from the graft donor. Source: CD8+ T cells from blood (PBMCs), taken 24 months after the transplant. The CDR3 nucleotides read TGCAGCGGTATAACGGGGATCGGCGAGCAGTACTTC. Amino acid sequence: CSGITGIGEQYF.